This T cell receptor (beta chain) was profiled in a study of shared clonotypes between healthy human individuals. Turning to the study itself: Aged 18 to 49, the donors were a couple of women and a few men. The study, taken as a whole, reports: Clonotype sharing among donors likely depends on sequencing depth.

In its sample, this clone was seen once. What it binds is unknown. Nashville, Tennessee was home to all donors, each a Caucasian adult. In the sorted-subset replicate PCRs, 150 to 200 ng DNA, 25,000 to 35,000 T cell genomes, was used. Assay: immunoSEQ multiplex PCR; the TCRdb copy retains only in-frame clones and omits some. The sample lists around 2,000,000 clones, roughly 94% occurring once. From germline, CDR1 is GTSNPN and CDR2 SVGIG (reference sequence). Between the trimmed V and J ends, which lost 4 bases and 3 bases, there was a span of 10 bases. This CDR3 has 13 amino acids. The sample taken for sequencing was naive CD4+ T cells sorted from blood. Regarding subset: CD45RA+ positively selected. The J gene is TRBJ1-5, the V gene TRBV30, with a weak D call TRBD1 (6 bases). The receptor was derived from a man aged 18-30 years in good health. The CDR3 is CAWTRGNNQPQHF. For the CDR3, the DNA is TGTGCCTGGACTAGGGGGAACAATCAGCCCCAGCATTTT.